Sequencing of this T cell receptor beta chain was carried out in a study of siplizumab effects on memory and regulatory T cells. With respect to this clone: What it binds is unknown.

With V trimmed by 3 bases and J by 6 bases, 11 bases remained unmatched. The CDR3 consists of 15 residues. Germline CDR1 and CDR2: LGHNA and YNFKEQ. Notes on the study in general: Roughly 80-96% of proliferating clones (CD4+ or CD8+) could not be assigned a naive or memory phenotype. There appeared to be greater diversity in naive T cells than in memory cells, and naive T cells seemed major contributors to the alloresponse. Significantly reduced by siplizumab was the cumulative frequency of alloreactive sequences, namely those traceable to unstimulated CD4+ memory cells.

Only in-frame clones appear in the TCRdb table, and some are missing; sequencing was by immunoSEQ multiplex PCR. Among about 63,000 clones, less than 85% were seen once, and the ten largest hold roughly 3.8%. This receptor was identified in a human donor in good health. The rearrangement joins TRBV4-2 to TRBJ2-7, with 7 bases aligning to TRBD1. The material sequenced was memory CD4+ T cells sorted from blood. CDR3 nucleotides: TGTGCCAGCAGCCACGAGGGAGACAGGGCTTCCGAGCAGTACTTC. Amino acid sequence: CASSHEGDRASEQYF.